Shown below are 22 T cell receptor beta chains from a single sample sequenced in a study of cytomegalovirus exposure and HLA in healthy donors. PCR primers comprised 60 Vbeta and 13 Jbeta primers. Here immunoSEQ multiplex PCR was the method, and the copy in TCRdb shows in-frame clones only, minus some. The table records 160,000 or so clones, roughly 85% of them present only once. The sequencing sample was made of PBMCs. These receptor sequences come from a woman in her thirties or forties in good health and CMV-seronegative.

The chain employs TRBV30 and TRBJ2-7; TRBD1 matches 8 bases. Unmatched junction bases numbered 10, after V lost 2 bases and J lost 7 bases. This CDR3 is built from 14 residues. From germline, CDR1 is GTSNPN and CDR2 SVGIG (reference sequence). The CDR3 DNA follows: TGTGCCTGGAGTCACGGCGCAGGGGGCGGTGAGCAGTACTTC. It specifies CAWSHGAGGGEQYF.

The genes are TRBV5-6 and TRBJ1-1; the D is unclear. This CDR3 region has 12 residues. Germline V gives CDR1 SGHDT, CDR2 YYEEEE. Trimming stripped 0 bases from V and 11 bases from J, with 11 bases between. The CDR3 loop is CASSLATDEAFF. DNA of the CDR3: TGTGCCAGCAGCTTGGCCACAGACGAGGCTTTCTTT.

The chain uses TRBV9 and TRBJ1-5; D is perhaps TRBD1 (5 bases). Trimming removed 3 bases at V and 11 bases at J, with 9 bases between. Germline CDR1 and CDR2: SGDLS and YYNGEE. The CDR3 is 11 residues long. CDR3 region: CASSAVGAQHF. As DNA, the CDR3 is TGTGCCAGCAGCGCAGTAGGGGCCCAGCATTTT.

The rearrangement uses TRBV5-1 and TRBJ1-4; D unclear. V gave up 4 bases and J gave up 8 bases, with 15 bases separating them. The V gene's germline CDR1 is SGHRS and CDR2 YFSETQ. The CDR3 is made up of 14 amino acids. This chain's CDR3 is CASSNRTGREKLFF. The CDR3 DNA reads TGCGCCAGCAGCAACCGAACTGGGAGGGAAAAACTGTTTTTT.

The V and J genes are TRBV30 and TRBJ2-1; D is ambiguous. The CDR3 is made up of 13 amino acids. The ends were cut back, 0 bases at V and 5 bases at J, with 8 bases in the middle. Germline V gene data show CDR1 as GTSNPN and CDR2 as SVGIG (reference sequence). The CDR3 region is CAWSVRAHNEQFF. CDR3 DNA sequence: TGTGCCTGGAGTGTAAGAGCGCACAATGAGCAGTTCTTC.

The V and J genes are TRBV5-6 and TRBJ2-1; TRBD1 is a possible D gene (6 bases). The CDR3 has 13 amino acids. V was shortened by 1 base and J by 4 bases, with 6 bases between the two germline ends. Germline assignment: CDR1 SGHDT and CDR2 YYEEEE. The CDR3 nucleotides are TGTGCCAGCAGCTTGCAGGGGTACAATGAGCAGTTCTTC. It yields the protein CASSLQGYNEQFF.

The chain combines TRBV5-1 with TRBJ2-5; 16 bases agree with TRBD2. Germline V lookup: CDR1 SGHRS, CDR2 YFSETQ. V shed 4 bases and J 5 bases; nucleotides not matched to a gene: 8. The CDR3 has 17 residues. As DNA, the CDR3 is TGCGCCAGCAGCCCGGGACTAGCGGGGGGGCATCAGGAGACCCAGTACTTC. Its translation: CASSPGLAGGHQETQYF. Looking up the rest from reference TRBV5-1 and TRBJ2-5 gives the full variable domain: KAGVTQTPRYLIKTRGQQVTLSCSPISGHRSVSWYQQTPGQGLQFLFEYFSETQRNKGNFPGRFSGRQFSNSRSEMNVSTLELGDSALYLCASSPGLAGGHQETQYFGPGTRLLVL.

The chain joins TRBV13 to TRBJ1-4; 8 bases line up with TRBD1. This CDR3 is built from 15 residues. The germline V gene has CDR1 PRHDT and CDR2 FYEKMQ (reference sequence). The V segment lost 2 bases and the J segment 6 bases; nucleotides outside the gene matches: 5. The CDR3 DNA is TGTGCCAGCAGCTTATACAGGGGGGACGATGAAAAACTGTTTTTT. Its translation: CASSLYRGDDEKLFF.

CDR3 sequence (DNA): TGTGCCAGGGGGAGGGGGGGCGCGGAGGGCTACACCTTC. It encodes CARGRGGAEGYTF. The chain recombines TRBV2 with TRBJ1-2; the D gene is possibly TRBD1 (6 bases). The germline V gene encodes CDR1 SNHLY and CDR2 FYNNEI. The CDR3 covers 13 residues. V lost 9 bases and J lost 8, with 19 bases in between.

This chain joins TRBV6-6 and TRBJ1-2; D perhaps matches TRBD1 (6 bases). This CDR3 has 12 residues. Per germline, CDR1 MNHNY and CDR2 SVGAGI (reference sequence). V was clipped by 4 bases and J by 7 bases, with 10 bases between them. Written as DNA, the CDR3 is TGTGCCAGCAGTTCCGGACAGCTTGGCTACACCTTC. Encoded protein: CASSSGQLGYTF.

The CDR3 sequence: CASRKDRAGTEAFF. Here the CDR3 DNA reads TGTGCCAGCAGAAAGGACAGGGCGGGCACTGAAGCTTTCTTT. This sequence joins TRBV7-2 and TRBJ1-1; 8 nucleotides match TRBD1. The junction had 7 bases not matched to a gene; V was cut back by 6 bases and J by 4 bases. This CDR3 is built from 14 residues. Germline CDR1 and CDR2: SGHTA and FQGNSA.

This clone was observed a handful of times. The rearrangement uses TRBV5-1 and TRBJ2-2, with 7 bases identical to TRBD2. The germline V gene has CDR1 SGHRS and CDR2 YFSETQ. The CDR3 loop spans 18 amino acids. V gave up 1 base and J gave up 0 bases; unmatched junction bases: 9. The CDR3 sequence: CASSLRRREGTNTGELFF. CDR3 in DNA: TGCGCCAGCAGCTTGCGAAGGAGGGAGGGAACGAACACCGGGGAGCTGTTTTTT.

Only a few counts were recorded for this clone. The chain links TRBV5-1 to TRBJ2-1; 11 bases map to TRBD2. Germline-derived CDR1 and CDR2 are SGHRS and YFSETQ. The CDR3 runs 13 residues. V lost 0 bases to trimming and J lost 10 bases; unmatched junction nucleotides: 0. The CDR3 region has the DNA TGCGCCAGCAGCTTGGGACTAGCGGGAGAGCAGTTCTTC. Amino acid sequence: CASSLGLAGEQFF. The whole variable domain, remainder taken from reference TRBV5-1 and TRBJ2-1, is KAGVTQTPRYLIKTRGQQVTLSCSPISGHRSVSWYQQTPGQGLQFLFEYFSETQRNKGNFPGRFSGRQFSNSRSEMNVSTLELGDSALYLCASSLGLAGEQFFGPGTRLTVL.

CDR3 sequence reads: CASSPSPLGVSYEQYF. Here the CDR3 DNA reads TGTGCCAGCAGCCCCTCGCCCCTAGGAGTCTCCTACGAGCAGTACTTC. This chain joins TRBV9 and TRBJ2-7; no clear D. Germline loops: CDR1 SGDLS, CDR2 YYNGEE. With 4 bases removed from V and 0 bases from J, the gap between germline ends came to 17 bases. The length of the CDR3 is 16 residues.

The chain is built from TRBV5-4 and TRBJ2-5, with 15 bases lining up with TRBD2. Losses at the gene ends were 4 bases for V and 5 bases for J; bases not matched to a gene: 9. Germline V gene data show CDR1 as SGHNT and CDR2 as YYREEE (reference sequence). The CDR3 is 17 amino acids. CDR3 nucleotides: TGTGCCAGCAGCCTCGGGACTAGCGGGGGGATAGCGGAGACCCAGTACTTC. It specifies CASSLGTSGGIAETQYF.

V and J are TRBV7-3 and TRBJ2-2; 10 bases are shared with TRBD2. The junction had 5 bases not matched to a gene; V was cut back by 2 bases and J by 5 bases. This CDR3 has 16 residues. The germline V gene has CDR1 SGHTA and CDR2 FQGTGA. Here the CDR3 reads CASSLLAGGGTGELFF. CDR3 sequence (DNA): TGTGCCAGCAGCTTATTAGCGGGAGGAGGTACCGGGGAGCTGTTTTTT.

The gene calls are TRBV4-2 and TRBJ2-5; the match to TRBD2 covers 8 bases. This CDR3 is built from 15 residues. Germline values: CDR1 LGHNA, CDR2 YNFKEQ. The V and J ends lost 4 bases and 1 base, in that order; junction bases with no gene match: 5. In DNA form, the CDR3 reads TGTGCCAGCAGCCGGTCGGCGGGAGGCCAAGAGACCCAGTACTTC. Protein: CASSRSAGGQETQYF.

The rearrangement links TRBV5-1 to TRBJ2-2; D perhaps matches TRBD2 (6 bases). CDR1 is SGHRS, CDR2 YFSETQ, per germline. The CDR3 has 14 residues. V shed 0 bases and J shed 4 bases, with 7 bases lying between them. The CDR3 DNA follows: TGCGCCAGCAGCTTGGTCGGGAGCACCGGGGAGCTGTTTTTT. Its protein is CASSLVGSTGELFF.

The CDR3 here is CASSQEFGGTWEQYF. CDR3 in DNA: TGCGCCAGCAGCCAAGAGTTCGGCGGGACCTGGGAGCAGTACTTC. The chain joins TRBV4-1 to TRBJ2-7; a weak D match, TRBD2 (6 bases). Germline lookup yields CDR1 MGHRA and CDR2 YSYEKL. Trimming pared 0 bases from V and 7 bases from J, leaving 16 bases between. There are 15 residues in the CDR3.

This rearrangement joins TRBV29-1 to TRBJ2-7; TRBD1 aligns across 7 bases. Germline CDR1 is SQVTM and CDR2 is ANQGSEA. The ends lost 2 bases at V and 3 bases at J; junction bases unmatched: 4. CDR3 length: 13 residues. CDR3 region: CSVEWDRNYEQYF. The CDR3 nucleotides are TGCAGCGTTGAATGGGACAGAAACTACGAGCAGTACTTC.

The genes are TRBV29-1 and TRBJ2-7, with D hard to call. Between the trimmed V and J ends, which lost 5 bases and 3 bases, there was a span of 11 bases. CDR3 length: 12 amino acids. Germline-derived CDR1 and CDR2 are SQVTM and ANQGSEA. Here the CDR3 reads CSVSSTRYEQYF. The DNA for the CDR3 is TGCAGCGTTTCTTCGACTCGCTACGAGCAGTACTTC.

The chain uses TRBV9 and TRBJ2-3, with TRBD2 as a possible D gene (6 bases). CDR1 and CDR2 (germline): SGDLS, YYNGEE. The ends were cut back, 1 base at V and 6 bases at J, with 18 bases in the middle. The CDR3 runs to 16 residues. CDR3 protein: CASSVRDSPRDDTQYF. The CDR3 DNA sequence: TGTGCCAGCAGCGTACGGGACTCCCCACGAGACGATACGCAGTATTTT.